Detailed here is one T cell receptor beta chain. Antigen: not known. Combining a sample-barcoded 5' primer with a J-beta primer mix, a second PCR ran for 7 to 11 cycles. TCRdb passed the 5' RACE reads through MiXCR, listing each CDR3 protein once. The sample has 630,000 or so distinct CDR3 sequences, approximately 30% seen once. The CDR3 contains 14 residues. Trimming removed 1 base from V and 1 base from J, with 8 bases in between. CDR1 is LGHNA, CDR2 YNFKEQ, per germline. The data were taken from a study of blood T cells in healthy people across ages. The study's findings and limits: Observed TCR beta diversity per million T cells went down as age went up. This fall followed a roughly linear course with age. Any changes in expanded clonotypes were possibly confounded, as donor CMV status remained unknown. Diversity was higher, and naive CD4+ cells more numerous, in long-lived donors than in aged donors.

Every sample had a minimum of 7 million PBMCs isolated. This sequence was found in a woman older than 75 in good health. The sample taken for sequencing was blood. This sequence joins TRBV4-2 and TRBJ2-7; D ambiguous. CDR3 nucleotides: TGTGCCAGCAGCCAAGCCCCCAGTTCCTACGAGCAGTACTTC. Protein sequence: CASSQAPSSYEQYF.